The clone carrying this T cell receptor beta chain was seen more than once but under ten times. Its cognate antigen is unknown. This sample was included in a study of T-cell reconstitution after alpha-beta-depleted transplantation in children. The CDR3 has 15 residues. Trimming left V 1 base short and J 7 bases short, with 14 bases between. Germline CDR1 reads MGHRA; CDR2 reads YSYEKL. Study outcomes and limitations: Expanded graft clones, several hundred of them, were reportedly the source of alpha-beta T cells about two months after transplant.

A TCRbeta library incorporating unique molecular identifiers was prepared. TCRdb analysed the PCR reads with MiXCR anew, one entry per CDR3 protein. The sample has about a million distinct CDR3 sequences; about 29% are singletons. The sequence was obtained from a boy younger than two who had a stem cell transplant for SCID, so the T cells may come from the graft donor. V and J are TRBV4-1 and TRBJ1-5, with D hard to call. This specimen consisted of PBMCs, mostly from graft donor cells, obtained 360 days after TCRalphabeta/CD19-depleted stem cell transplant. CDR3 nucleotides: TGCGCCAGCAGCCAAGTAGATAGGGTACTCCAGCCCCAGCATTTT. This encodes CASSQVDRVLQPQHF.